Shown below are 12 T cell receptor beta chains from a single sample sequenced in a study of cytomegalovirus exposure and HLA in healthy donors. A multiplex PCR was run with 60 Vbeta primers and 13 Jbeta primers. This table comes from immunoSEQ multiplex PCR, and its TCRdb copy is limited to in-frame clones, with some not included. The table has around 100,000 clones, approximately 7.6% seen once. The source material was PBMCs. The receptors were sampled from a man aged 50-59 years in good health and CMV-seronegative.

The chain uses TRBV5-5 and TRBJ2-5; tentative D call: TRBD2 (5 bases). Germline CDR1 reads SGHKS; CDR2 reads YYEKEE (reference sequence). V shed 1 base and J shed 5 bases, with 9 bases lying between them. The CDR3 length is 13 residues. CDR3: CASSLLGGETQYF. The CDR3 region has the DNA TGTGCCAGCAGCTTGTTGGGCGGGGAGACCCAGTACTTC.

The rearrangement uses TRBV4-3 and TRBJ2-1; perhaps TRBD1 as D (6 bases). The CDR3 extends over 20 amino acids. Per germline, CDR1 LGHNA and CDR2 YSLEER. The ends were cut back, 4 bases at V and 0 bases at J, with 25 bases in the middle. DNA for the CDR3: TGCGCCAGCAGCCTTACAGGGAATGTTGGGCGGTCTGGCTCCTACAATGAGCAGTTCTTC. It codes for CASSLTGNVGRSGSYNEQFF.

A word on this clone: Its ends do not fully match the called genes, so a read error is possible. This chain joins TRBV27 and TRBJ2-1, with 11 bases that match TRBD2. Per germline, CDR1 MNHEY and CDR2 SMNVEV (reference sequence). The CDR3 is made up of 18 amino acids. The CDR3 DNA follows: TGTACCAGCAGTTTATCCCCAGTACTAGCGGGAGTGAGCAATGAGCAGTTCTTC. This translates into CTSSLSPVLAGVSNEQFF.

This clone was seen only a few times. The rearrangement joins TRBV6-5 to TRBJ2-7; D may be TRBD1 (5 bases). The CDR3 is 15 amino acids. Trimming removed 3 bases from V and 3 bases from J, with 15 bases in between. Germline values: CDR1 MNHEY, CDR2 SVGAGI. The CDR3 here is CASSYDSRVYYEQYF. The CDR3 coding sequence is TGTGCCAGCAGTTATGACAGTAGAGTGTACTACGAGCAGTACTTC.

This clone has just a few counts. This chain links TRBV7-2 with TRBJ2-3; TRBD1 aligns across 10 bases. V was pared by 6 bases and J by 4 bases, with 4 bases of the junction left unmatched. CDR3 length: 14 amino acids. CDR1 and CDR2 (germline): SGHTA, FQGNSA. This CDR3 reads CASSPTGGADTQYF. CDR3 DNA: TGTGCCAGCAGTCCGACAGGGGGCGCAGATACGCAGTATTTT.

The chain links TRBV5-1 to TRBJ2-1; 7 nucleotides match TRBD1. CDR3 length equals 17 residues. Germline V gene sequence: CDR1 SGHRS, CDR2 YFSETQ. Unmatched junction bases numbered 15, after V lost 4 bases and J lost 5 bases. CDR3: CASSAPSTGTMHNEQFF. For the CDR3, the DNA is TGCGCCAGCAGCGCCCCATCGACAGGGACGATGCACAATGAGCAGTTCTTC.

The chain links TRBV7-8 to TRBJ2-1, with 9 positions matching TRBD2. The V segment lost 1 base and the J segment 8 bases; nucleotides outside the gene matches: 6. This CDR3 comprises 15 residues. Germline values: CDR1 SGHVS, CDR2 FQNEAQ. CDR3 amino acids: CASSLGAGGPYEQFF. The CDR3 nucleotides read TGTGCCAGCAGCTTAGGGGCGGGGGGGCCTTATGAGCAGTTCTTC.

In this sample, this clone turned up a few times. The chain employs TRBV5-4 and TRBJ2-1, with 12 positions matching TRBD2. The CDR3 has 17 amino acids. The germline V gene encodes CDR1 SGHNT and CDR2 YYREEE (reference sequence). V was clipped by 4 bases and J by 8 bases; unmatched bases: 13. The CDR3 sequence is CASSPGLAGPRGDEQFF. For the CDR3, the DNA is TGTGCCAGCAGCCCGGGACTAGCGGGCCCCCGGGGGGATGAGCAGTTCTTC.

The rearrangement joins TRBV29-1 to TRBJ2-5; maybe TRBD2 (6 bases). The DNA end is more similar to TRBJ2-7, so the J call may be wrong. CDR1 is SQVTM and CDR2 is ANQGSEA in the germline V gene. This CDR3 contains 13 residues. The CDR3 region is CSVEDLGGNEQYF. Here the CDR3 DNA reads TGCAGCGTTGAAGATCTCGGGGGAAACGAGCAGTACTTC.

This chain links TRBV7-2 with TRBJ2-3, with D maybe TRBD1 (6 bases). The CDR3 has 15 residues. Per germline, CDR1 SGHTA and CDR2 FQGNSA. The V and J ends lost 6 bases and 2 bases respectively, with 15 bases between them. The CDR3 spells CASRPQQGITDTQYF. In DNA, the CDR3 is TGTGCCAGCAGACCGCAACAGGGAATCACAGATACGCAGTATTTT.

This chain links TRBV28 with TRBJ2-2; perhaps TRBD2 as D (5 bases). Trimming took off 4 bases at V and 3 bases at J, with 12 bases between the two ends. The CDR3 is made up of 15 amino acids. The germline gives CDR1 MDHEN, CDR2 SYDVKM. As DNA, the CDR3 is TGTGCCAGCAGTTCCGCGGGTGCCGACACCGGGGAGCTGTTTTTT. Its protein is CASSSAGADTGELFF.

The CDR3 DNA is TGTGCCAGCAGTGGACTAGCGGGGTACACCGGGGAGCTGTTTTTT. Translation gives CASSGLAGYTGELFF. The chain recombines TRBV6-1 with TRBJ2-2; 11 bases are shared with TRBD2. The CDR3 covers 15 residues. Trimming at V came to 4 bases and at J to 3 bases, leaving 1 base not matched to a gene. Germline V gene data show CDR1 as MNHNS and CDR2 as SASEGT.